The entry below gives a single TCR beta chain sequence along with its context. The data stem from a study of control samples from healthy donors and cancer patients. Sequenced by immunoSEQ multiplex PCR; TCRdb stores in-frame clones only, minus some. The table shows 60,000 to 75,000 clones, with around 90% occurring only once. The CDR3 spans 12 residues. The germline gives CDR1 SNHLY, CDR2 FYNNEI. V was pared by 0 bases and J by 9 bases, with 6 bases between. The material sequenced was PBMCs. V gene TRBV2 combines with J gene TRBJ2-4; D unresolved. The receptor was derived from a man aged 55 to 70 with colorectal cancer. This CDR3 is CASSEALLIQYF. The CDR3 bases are TGTGCCAGCAGTGAAGCGCTCCTCATTCAGTACTTC.